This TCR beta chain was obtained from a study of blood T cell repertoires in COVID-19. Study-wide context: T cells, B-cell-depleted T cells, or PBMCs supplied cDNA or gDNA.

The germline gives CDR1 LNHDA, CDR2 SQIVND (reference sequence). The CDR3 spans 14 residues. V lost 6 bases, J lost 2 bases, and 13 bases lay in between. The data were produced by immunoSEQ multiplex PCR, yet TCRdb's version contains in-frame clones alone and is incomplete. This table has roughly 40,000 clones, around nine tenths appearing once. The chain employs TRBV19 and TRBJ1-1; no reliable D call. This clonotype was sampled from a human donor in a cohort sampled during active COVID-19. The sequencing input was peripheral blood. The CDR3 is CASSNMYPNTEAFF. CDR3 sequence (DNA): TGTGCCAGTAGCAACATGTACCCCAACACTGAAGCTTTCTTT.